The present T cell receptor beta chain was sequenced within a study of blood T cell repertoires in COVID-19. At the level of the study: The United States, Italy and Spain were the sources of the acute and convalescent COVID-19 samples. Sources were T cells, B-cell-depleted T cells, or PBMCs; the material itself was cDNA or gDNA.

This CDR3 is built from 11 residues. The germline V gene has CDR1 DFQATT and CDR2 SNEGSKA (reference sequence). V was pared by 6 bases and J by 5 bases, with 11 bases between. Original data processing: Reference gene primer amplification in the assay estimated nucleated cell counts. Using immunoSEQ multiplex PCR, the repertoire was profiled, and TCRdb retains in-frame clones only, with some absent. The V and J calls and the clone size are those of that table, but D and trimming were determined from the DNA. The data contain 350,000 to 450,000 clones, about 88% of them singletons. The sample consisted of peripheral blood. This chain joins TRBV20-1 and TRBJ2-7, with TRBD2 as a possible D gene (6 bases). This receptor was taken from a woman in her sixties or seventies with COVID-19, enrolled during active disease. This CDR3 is CSATGENEQYF. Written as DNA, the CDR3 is TGCAGTGCCACGGGAGAAAACGAGCAGTACTTC.